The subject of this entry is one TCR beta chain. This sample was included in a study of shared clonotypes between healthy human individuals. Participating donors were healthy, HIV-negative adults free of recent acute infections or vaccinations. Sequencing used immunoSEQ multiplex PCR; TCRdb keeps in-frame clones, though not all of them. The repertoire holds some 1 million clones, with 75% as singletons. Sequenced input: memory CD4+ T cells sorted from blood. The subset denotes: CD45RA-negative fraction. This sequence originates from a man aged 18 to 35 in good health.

The CDR3 bases are TGTGCCAGCAGCCCGGGCTGGACAGGGAGGTCCATGAACACTGAAGCTTTCTTT. This encodes CASSPGWTGRSMNTEAFF. The chain recombines TRBV9 with TRBJ1-1; 8 nucleotides line up with TRBD1. This CDR3 comprises 18 residues. Losses at the gene ends were 4 bases for V and 0 bases for J; bases not matched to a gene: 14. Germline CDR1 and CDR2: SGDLS and YYNGEE. Together with reference TRBV9 and TRBJ1-1, the CDR3 gives the full variable domain: DSGVTQTPKHLITATGQRVTLRCSPRSGDLSVYWYQQSLDQGLQFLIQYYNGEERAKGNILERFSAQQFPDLHSELNLSSLELGDSALYFCASSPGWTGRSMNTEAFFGQGTRLTVV.